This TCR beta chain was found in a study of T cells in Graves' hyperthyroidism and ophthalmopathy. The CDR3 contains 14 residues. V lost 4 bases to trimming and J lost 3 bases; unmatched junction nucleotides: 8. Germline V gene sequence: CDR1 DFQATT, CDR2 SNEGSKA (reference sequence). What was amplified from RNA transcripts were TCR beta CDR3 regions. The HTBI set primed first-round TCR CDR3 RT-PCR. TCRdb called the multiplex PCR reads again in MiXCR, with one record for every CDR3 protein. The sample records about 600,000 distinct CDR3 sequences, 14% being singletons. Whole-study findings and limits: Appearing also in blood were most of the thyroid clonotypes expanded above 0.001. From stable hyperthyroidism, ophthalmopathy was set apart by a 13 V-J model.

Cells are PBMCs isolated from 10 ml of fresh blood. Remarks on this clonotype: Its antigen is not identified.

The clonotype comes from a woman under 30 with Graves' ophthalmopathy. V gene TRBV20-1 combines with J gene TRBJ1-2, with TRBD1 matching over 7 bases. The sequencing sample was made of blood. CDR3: CSATGTEIHYGYTF. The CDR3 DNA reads TGCAGTGCTACCGGGACAGAAATCCACTATGGCTACACCTTC.